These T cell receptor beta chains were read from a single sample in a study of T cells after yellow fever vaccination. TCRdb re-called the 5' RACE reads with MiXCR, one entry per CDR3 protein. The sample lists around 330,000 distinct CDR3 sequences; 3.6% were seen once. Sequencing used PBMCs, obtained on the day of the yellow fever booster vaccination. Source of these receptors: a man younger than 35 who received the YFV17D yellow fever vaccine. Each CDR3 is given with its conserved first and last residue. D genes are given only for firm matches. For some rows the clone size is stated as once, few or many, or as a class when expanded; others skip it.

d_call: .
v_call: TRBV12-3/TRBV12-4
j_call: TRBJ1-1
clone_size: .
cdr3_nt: TGTGCCAGCAGTTTACCCCCCCAGGAGATATTTGCTTTCTTT
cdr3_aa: CASSLPPQEIFAFF

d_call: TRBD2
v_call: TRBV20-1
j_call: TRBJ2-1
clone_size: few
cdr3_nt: TGCAGTGCTAGAGATTCAAAAGGGACTAGGAATGAGCAGTTCTTC
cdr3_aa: CSARDSKGTRNEQFF

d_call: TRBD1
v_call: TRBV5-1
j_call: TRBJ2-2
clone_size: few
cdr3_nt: TGCGCCAGCAGCTGGGGACAGCGTTCCGGGGAGCTGTTTTTT
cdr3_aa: CASSWGQRSGELFF

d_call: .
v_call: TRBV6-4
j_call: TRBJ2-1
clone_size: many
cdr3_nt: TGTGCCAGCAGTGGGCGGCAGGGAGACAATGAGCAGTTCTTC
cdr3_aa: CASSGRQGDNEQFF

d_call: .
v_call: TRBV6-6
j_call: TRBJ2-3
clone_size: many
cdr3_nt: TGTGCCAGCAGTTACCCACTAGCGTATTTT
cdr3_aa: CASSYPLAYF

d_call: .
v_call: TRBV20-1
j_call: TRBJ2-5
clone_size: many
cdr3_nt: TGCAGTGCTCCGGGGCAAGAGACCCAGTACTTC
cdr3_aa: CSAPGQETQYF

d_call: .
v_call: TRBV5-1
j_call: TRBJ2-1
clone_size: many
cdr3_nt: TGCGCCAGCAGCTCCGGGGTGCCCTACAATGAGCAGTTCTTC
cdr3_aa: CASSSGVPYNEQFF

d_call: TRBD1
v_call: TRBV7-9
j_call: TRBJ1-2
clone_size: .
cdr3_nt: TGTGCCAGCAGCTTCCAGGGGGCGCAAGGCTATGGCTACACCTTC
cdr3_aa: CASSFQGAQGYGYTF

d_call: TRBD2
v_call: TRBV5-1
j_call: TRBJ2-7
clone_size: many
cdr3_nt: TGCGCCAGCAGCTTGTCGTCGACTAGCGGGGCCGACGAGCAGTACTTC
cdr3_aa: CASSLSSTSGADEQYF

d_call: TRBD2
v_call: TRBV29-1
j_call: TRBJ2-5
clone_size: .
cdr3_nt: TGCAGCGTTGAAGAGCGGGGGGTTGCAGAGACCCAGTACTTC
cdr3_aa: CSVEERGVAETQYF

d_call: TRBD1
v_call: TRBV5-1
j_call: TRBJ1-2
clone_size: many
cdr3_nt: TGCGCCAGCAGCTGGACAGGATCCTATGGCTACACCTTC
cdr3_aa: CASSWTGSYGYTF

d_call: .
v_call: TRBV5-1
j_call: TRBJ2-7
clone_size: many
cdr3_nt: TGCGCCAGCAGCTTGTACGAGCAGTACTTC
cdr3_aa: CASSLYEQYF

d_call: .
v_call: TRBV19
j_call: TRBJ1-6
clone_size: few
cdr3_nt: TGTGCCAGTAGAAGACCGGGACGTACAAGAGGGGCACCCCTCCACTTT
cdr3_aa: CASRRPGRTRGAPLHF

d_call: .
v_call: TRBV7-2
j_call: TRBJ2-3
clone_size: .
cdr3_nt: TGTGCCAGCACCCTACGACTCGGGCCCCCAGATACGCAGTATTTT
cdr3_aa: CASTLRLGPPDTQYF

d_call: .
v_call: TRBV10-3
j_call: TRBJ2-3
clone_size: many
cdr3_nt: TGTGCCATCAGTGAGTCGGCTAGTTACGATACGCAGTATTTT
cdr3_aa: CAISESASYDTQYF

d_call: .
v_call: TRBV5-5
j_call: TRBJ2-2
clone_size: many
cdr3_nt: TGTGCCAGCAGCTCCGCGGGGGCCGTCGGGGAGCTGTTTTTT
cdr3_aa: CASSSAGAVGELFF

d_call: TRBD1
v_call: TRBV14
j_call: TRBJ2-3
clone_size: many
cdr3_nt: TGTGCCAGCAGCCAGGGACAGGGTCATTACGAGGCAGATACGCAGTATTTT
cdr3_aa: CASSQGQGHYEADTQYF

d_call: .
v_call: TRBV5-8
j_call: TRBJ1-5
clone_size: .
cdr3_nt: TGTGCCAGCAGCCCCCTGAGGGGGGGGTCGAACAATCAGCCCCAGCATTTT
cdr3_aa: CASSPLRGGSNNQPQHF

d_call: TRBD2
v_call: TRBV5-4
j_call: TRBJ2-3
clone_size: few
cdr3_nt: TGTGCCAGCAGTGGGCCAACTAGCGGGGGGGCCTCAGATACGCAGTATTTT
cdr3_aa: CASSGPTSGGASDTQYF

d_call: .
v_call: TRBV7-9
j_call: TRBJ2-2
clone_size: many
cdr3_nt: TGTGCCAGCAGCTTAAGAAGGCCCGCACCCGGGGAGCTGTTTTTT
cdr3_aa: CASSLRRPAPGELFF

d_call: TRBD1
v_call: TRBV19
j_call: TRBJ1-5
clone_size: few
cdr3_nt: TGTGCCAGTAGTGTACGACAGGGAAGGAATCAGCCCCAGCATTTT
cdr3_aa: CASSVRQGRNQPQHF

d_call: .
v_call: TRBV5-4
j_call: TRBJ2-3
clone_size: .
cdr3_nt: TGTGCCAGCAGCCCGGTGGGGCAGTCAGATACGCAGTATTTT
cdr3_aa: CASSPVGQSDTQYF

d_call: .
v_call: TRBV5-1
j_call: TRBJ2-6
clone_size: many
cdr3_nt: TGCGCCAGCAGCTTGAACGGGGAGGTCACTGGGGCCAACGTCCTGACTTTC
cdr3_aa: CASSLNGEVTGANVLTF

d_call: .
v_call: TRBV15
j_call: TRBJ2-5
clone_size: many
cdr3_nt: TGTGCCACCAGCGACAGGCCCGGGCGAAAAGAGACCCAGTACTTC
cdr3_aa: CATSDRPGRKETQYF

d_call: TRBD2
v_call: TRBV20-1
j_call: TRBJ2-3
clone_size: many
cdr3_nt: TGCAGTGCTACCCGGGGGGGCACAGATACGCAGTATTTT
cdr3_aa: CSATRGGTDTQYF

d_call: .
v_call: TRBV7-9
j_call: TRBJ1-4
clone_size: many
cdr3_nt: TGTGCCAGCAGCCGAGCCGTCCAGGAAAAACTGTTTTTT
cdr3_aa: CASSRAVQEKLFF

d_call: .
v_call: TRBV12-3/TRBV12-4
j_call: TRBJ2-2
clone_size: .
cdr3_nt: TGTGCCAGCAGTTTCTTGGCCTCGAACACCGGGGAGCTGTTTTTT
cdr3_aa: CASSFLASNTGELFF

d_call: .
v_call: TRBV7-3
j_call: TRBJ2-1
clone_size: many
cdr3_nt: TGTGCCAGCAGCCATGGGCTCGGGGAATCACCCTACAATGAGCAGTTCTTC
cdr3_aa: CASSHGLGESPYNEQFF

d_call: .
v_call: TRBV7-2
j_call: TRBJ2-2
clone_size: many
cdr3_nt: TGTGCCAGCAGCTTGCAGAGCGCGAACACCGGGGAGCTGTTTTTT
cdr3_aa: CASSLQSANTGELFF

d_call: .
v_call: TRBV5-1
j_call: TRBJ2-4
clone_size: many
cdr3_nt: TGCGCCAGCAGCTTTGCAGGGGATTCAGACATTCAGTACTTC
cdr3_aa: CASSFAGDSDIQYF

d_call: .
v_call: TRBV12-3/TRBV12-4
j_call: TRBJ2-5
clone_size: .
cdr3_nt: TGTGCCAGCAGCCCGCTAGCGTGGGAGACCCAGTACTTC
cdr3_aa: CASSPLAWETQYF

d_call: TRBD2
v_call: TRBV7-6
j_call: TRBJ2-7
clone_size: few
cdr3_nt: TGTGCCAGCAGCTTAGCGCCCGGGAGGGCCTACGAGCAGTACTTC
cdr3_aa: CASSLAPGRAYEQYF

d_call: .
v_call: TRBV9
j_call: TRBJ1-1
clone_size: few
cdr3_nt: TGTGCCAGCAGCCCCATGGGGACTGAAGCTTTCTTT
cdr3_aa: CASSPMGTEAFF

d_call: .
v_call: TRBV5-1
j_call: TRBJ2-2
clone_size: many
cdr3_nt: TGCGCCAGCAGCTTGGACAGGGTGAACACCGGGGAGCTGTTTTTT
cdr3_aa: CASSLDRVNTGELFF

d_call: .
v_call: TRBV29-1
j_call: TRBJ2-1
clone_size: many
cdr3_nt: TGCAGCGTTGAACGTCGCCGAGTGGACAATGAGCAGTTCTTC
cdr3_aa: CSVERRRVDNEQFF

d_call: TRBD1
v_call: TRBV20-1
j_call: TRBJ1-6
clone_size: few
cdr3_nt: TGCAGTGCTAGCCGGGACAGGGAAAATTCACCCCTCCACTTT
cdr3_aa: CSASRDRENSPLHF

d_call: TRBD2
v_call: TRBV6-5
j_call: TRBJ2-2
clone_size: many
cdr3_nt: TGTGCCAGCAGGGGAACTAGCGGGGGTTTGGGCGGGGAGCTGTTTTTT
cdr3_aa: CASRGTSGGLGGELFF

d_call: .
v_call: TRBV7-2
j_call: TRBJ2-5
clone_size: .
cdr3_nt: TGTGCCAGCAGCCCCAACGCTCAAGAGACCCAGTACTTC
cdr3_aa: CASSPNAQETQYF